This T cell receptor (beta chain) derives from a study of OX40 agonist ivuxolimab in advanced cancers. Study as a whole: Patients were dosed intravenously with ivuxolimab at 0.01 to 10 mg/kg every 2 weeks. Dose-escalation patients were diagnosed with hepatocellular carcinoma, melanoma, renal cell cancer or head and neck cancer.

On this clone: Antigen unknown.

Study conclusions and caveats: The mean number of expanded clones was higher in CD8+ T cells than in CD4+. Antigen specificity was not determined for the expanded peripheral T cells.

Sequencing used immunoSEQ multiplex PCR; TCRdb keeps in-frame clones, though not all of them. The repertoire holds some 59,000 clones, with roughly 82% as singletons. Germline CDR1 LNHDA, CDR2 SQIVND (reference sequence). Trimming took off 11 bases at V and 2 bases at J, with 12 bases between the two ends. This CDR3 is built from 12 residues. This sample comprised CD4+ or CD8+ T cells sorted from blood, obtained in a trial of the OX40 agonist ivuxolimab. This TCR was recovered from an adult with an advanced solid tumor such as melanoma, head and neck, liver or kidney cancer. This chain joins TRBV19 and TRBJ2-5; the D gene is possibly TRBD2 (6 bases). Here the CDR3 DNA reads TGTGCCCCCTTCGGAGGGCAAGAGACCCAGTACTTC. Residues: CAPFGGQETQYF.